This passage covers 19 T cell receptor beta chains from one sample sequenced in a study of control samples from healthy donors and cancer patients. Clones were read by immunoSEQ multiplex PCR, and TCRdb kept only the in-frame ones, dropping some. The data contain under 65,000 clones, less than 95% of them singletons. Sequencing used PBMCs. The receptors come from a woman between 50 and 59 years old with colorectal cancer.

CDR3 sequence (DNA): TGTGCCAGCAGCACCCCAGCCACTGGGTACTACGAGCAGTACTTC. Its protein product is CASSTPATGYYEQYF. The genes are TRBV5-6 and TRBJ2-7; D unresolved. This CDR3 is 15 amino acids long. Trimming shortened V by 4 bases and J by 3 bases, and 17 bases separated the two germline ends. Germline assignment: CDR1 SGHDT and CDR2 YYEEEE.

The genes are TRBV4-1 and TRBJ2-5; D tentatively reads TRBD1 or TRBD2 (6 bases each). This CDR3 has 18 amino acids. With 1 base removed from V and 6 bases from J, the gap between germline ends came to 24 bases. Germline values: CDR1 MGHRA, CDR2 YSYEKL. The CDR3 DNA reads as TGCGCCAGCAGCCAAGGTCTCAGGGGAGGATCCGGGCTCAAGACCCAGTACTTC. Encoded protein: CASSQGLRGGSGLKTQYF.

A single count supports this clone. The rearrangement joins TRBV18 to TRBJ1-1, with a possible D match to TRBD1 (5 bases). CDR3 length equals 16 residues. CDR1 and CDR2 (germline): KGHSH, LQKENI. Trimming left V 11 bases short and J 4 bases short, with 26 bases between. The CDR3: CAGTRSSLGGFTEAFF. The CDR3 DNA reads TGTGCCGGCACGAGATCTTCTCTGGGGGGATTCACTGAAGCTTTCTTT.

CDR3 in DNA: TGTGCCAGCAAACCACAATCGGGACACGACACCGGGGAGCTGTTTTTT. Its protein is CASKPQSGHDTGELFF. The V call is TRBV19, the J call TRBJ2-2, with D possibly being TRBD1 (6 bases). Trimming took 9 bases from V and 3 from J, leaving 20 bases between them. Germline V gene sequence: CDR1 LNHDA, CDR2 SQIVND (reference sequence). This CDR3 contains 16 residues.

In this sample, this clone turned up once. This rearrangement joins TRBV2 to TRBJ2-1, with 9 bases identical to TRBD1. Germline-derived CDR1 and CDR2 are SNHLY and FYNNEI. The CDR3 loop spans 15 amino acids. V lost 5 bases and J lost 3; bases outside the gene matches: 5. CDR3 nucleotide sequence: TGTGCCAGCAGTCAGGACAGGGGAGGCTACAATGAGCAGTTCTTC. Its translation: CASSQDRGGYNEQFF.

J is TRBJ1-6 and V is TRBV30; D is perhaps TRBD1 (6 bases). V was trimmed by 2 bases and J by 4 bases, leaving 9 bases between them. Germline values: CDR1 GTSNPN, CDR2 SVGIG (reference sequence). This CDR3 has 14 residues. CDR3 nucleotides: TGTGCCTGGAGTTTGGGGGCGTATAATTCACCCCTCCACTTT. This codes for CAWSLGAYNSPLHF.

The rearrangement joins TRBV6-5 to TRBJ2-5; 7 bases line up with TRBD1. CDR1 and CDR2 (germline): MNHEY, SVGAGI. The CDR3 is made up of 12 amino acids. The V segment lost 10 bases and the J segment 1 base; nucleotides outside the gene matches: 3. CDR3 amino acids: CATRTGQETQYF. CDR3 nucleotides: TGTGCCACGAGGACAGGCCAAGAGACCCAGTACTTC.

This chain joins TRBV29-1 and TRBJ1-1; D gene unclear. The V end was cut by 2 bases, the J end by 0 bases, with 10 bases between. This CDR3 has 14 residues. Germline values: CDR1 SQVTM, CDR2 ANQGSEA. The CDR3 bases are TGCAGCGTTGAAAAACGGAACATGAACACTGAAGCTTTCTTT. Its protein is CSVEKRNMNTEAFF.

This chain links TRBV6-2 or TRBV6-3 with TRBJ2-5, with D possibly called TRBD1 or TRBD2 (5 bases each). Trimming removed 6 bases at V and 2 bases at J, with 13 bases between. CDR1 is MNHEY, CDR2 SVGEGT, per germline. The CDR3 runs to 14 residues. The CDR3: CASSEPGPQETQYF. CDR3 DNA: TGTGCCAGCAGCGAACCGGGACCACAAGAGACCCAGTACTTC.

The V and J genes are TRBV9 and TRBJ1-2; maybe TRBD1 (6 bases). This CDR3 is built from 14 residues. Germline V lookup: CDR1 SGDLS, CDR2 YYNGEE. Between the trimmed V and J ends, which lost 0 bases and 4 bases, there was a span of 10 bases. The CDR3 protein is CASSVVGGGYGYTF. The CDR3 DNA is TGTGCCAGCAGCGTAGTGGGGGGCGGCTATGGCTACACCTTC.

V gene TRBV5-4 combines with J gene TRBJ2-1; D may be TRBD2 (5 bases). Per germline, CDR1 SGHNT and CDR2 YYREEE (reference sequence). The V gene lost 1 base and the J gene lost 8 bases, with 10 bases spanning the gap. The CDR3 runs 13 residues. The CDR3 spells CASSLRGNHEQFF. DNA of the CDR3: TGTGCCAGCAGCTTGCGGGGAAATCATGAGCAGTTCTTC.

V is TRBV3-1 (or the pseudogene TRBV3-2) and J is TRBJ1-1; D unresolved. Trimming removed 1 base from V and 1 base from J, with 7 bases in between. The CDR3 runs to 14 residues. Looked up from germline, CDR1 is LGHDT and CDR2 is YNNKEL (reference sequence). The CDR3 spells CASSQVGGNTEAFF. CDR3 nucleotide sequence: TGTGCCAGCAGCCAAGTAGGAGGGAACACTGAAGCTTTCTTT.

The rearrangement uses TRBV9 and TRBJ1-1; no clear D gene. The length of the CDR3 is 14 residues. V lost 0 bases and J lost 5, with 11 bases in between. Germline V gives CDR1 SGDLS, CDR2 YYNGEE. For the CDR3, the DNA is TGTGCCAGCAGCGTAGAGCCCGGGCCAACTGAAGCTTTCTTT. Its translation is CASSVEPGPTEAFF. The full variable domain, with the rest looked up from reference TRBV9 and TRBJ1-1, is DSGVTQTPKHLITATGQRVTLRCSPRSGDLSVYWYQQSLDQGLQFLIQYYNGEERAKGNILERFSAQQFPDLHSELNLSSLELGDSALYFCASSVEPGPTEAFFGQGTRLTVV.

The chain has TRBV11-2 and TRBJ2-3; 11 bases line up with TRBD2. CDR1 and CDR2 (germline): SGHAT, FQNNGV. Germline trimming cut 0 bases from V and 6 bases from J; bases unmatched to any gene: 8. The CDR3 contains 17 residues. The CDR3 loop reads CASSLDRGSGGADTQYF. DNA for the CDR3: TGTGCCAGCAGCTTAGATCGGGGTAGCGGGGGGGCGGATACGCAGTATTTT. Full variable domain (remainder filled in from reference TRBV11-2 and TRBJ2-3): EAGVAQSPRYKIIEKRQSVAFWCNPISGHATLYWYQQILGQGPKLLIQFQNNGVVDDSQLPKDRFSAERLKGVDSTLKIQPAKLEDSAVYLCASSLDRGSGGADTQYFGPGTRLTVL.

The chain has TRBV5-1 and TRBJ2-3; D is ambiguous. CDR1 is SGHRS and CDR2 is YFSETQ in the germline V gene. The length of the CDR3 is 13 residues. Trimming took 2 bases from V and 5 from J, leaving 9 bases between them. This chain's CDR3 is CASSFRSVDTQYF. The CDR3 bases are TGCGCCAGCAGCTTCCGTAGTGTAGATACGCAGTATTTT.

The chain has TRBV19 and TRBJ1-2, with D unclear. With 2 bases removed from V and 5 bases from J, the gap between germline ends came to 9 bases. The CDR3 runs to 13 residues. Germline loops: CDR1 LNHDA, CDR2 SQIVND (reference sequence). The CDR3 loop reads CASSIMGKYGYTF. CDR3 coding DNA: TGTGCCAGTAGTATAATGGGAAAGTATGGCTACACCTTC.

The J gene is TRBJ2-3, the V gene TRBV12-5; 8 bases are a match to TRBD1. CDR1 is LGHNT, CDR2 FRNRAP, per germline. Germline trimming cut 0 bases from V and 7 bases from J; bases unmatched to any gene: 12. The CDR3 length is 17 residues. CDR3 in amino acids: CASGLVPSSGGRNTQYF. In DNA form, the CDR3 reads TGTGCTAGTGGTTTGGTACCCTCGTCAGGGGGCCGGAATACGCAGTATTTT.

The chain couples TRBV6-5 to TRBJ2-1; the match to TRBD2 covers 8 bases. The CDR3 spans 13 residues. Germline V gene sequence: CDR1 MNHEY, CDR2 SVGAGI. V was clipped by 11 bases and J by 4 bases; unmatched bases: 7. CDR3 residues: CAAGGGRYNEQFF. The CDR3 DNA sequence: TGTGCCGCGGGGGGCGGGAGGTACAATGAGCAGTTCTTC.

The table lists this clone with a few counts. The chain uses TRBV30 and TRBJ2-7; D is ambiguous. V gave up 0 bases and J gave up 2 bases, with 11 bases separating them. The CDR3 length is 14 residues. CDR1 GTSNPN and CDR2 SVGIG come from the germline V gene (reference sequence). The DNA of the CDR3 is TGTGCCTGGAGTGTACGATCTTCCCCCTACGAGCAGTACTTC. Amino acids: CAWSVRSSPYEQYF.